These 9 T cell receptor beta chains came from one sample sequenced in a study of beta chain features in type 1 diabetes. The whole isolated RNA underwent reverse transcription, so sequencing captured expressed TCRB transcripts. TCRdb keeps only in-frame clones here, not all; method: immunoSEQ multiplex PCR. The table records roughly 400,000 clones, about 16% of them present only once. Sequencing was performed on naive CD4+ T cells from blood. Every receptor here comes from a woman under 30 in good health.

The V gene is TRBV18, the J gene TRBJ2-3; D may be TRBD1 (6 bases). V was clipped by 0 bases and J by 6 bases, with 10 bases between them. The CDR3 contains 14 residues. Germline CDR1 and CDR2: KGHSH and LQKENI. This CDR3 reads CASSPPFRGDTQYF. CDR3 coding DNA: TGTGCCAGCTCACCACCGTTCAGGGGTGATACGCAGTATTTT.

V usage is TRBV29-1 and J usage is TRBJ2-7; the match to TRBD2 covers 9 bases. This CDR3 spans 13 amino acids. Germline-derived CDR1 and CDR2 are SQVTM and ANQGSEA. The V gene end was trimmed by 6 bases and the J gene end by 3 bases; junction bases not matched to a gene: 6. The CDR3 nucleotides are TGCAGCGTGGTAGCGGGAGTGGGCTACGAGCAGTACTTC. Amino acid sequence: CSVVAGVGYEQYF.

A few counts support this clone. The chain is built from TRBV4-1 and TRBJ2-1, with 10 positions matching TRBD2. V was clipped by 4 bases and J by 5 bases; unmatched bases: 11. CDR3 size: 17 residues. Germline-derived CDR1 and CDR2 are MGHRA and YSYEKL. DNA of the CDR3: TGCGCCAGCAGCCGGGGCCCTAGCGGGAGTCGTCACAATGAGCAGTTCTTC. As protein: CASSRGPSGSRHNEQFF.

This chain connects TRBV28 to TRBJ1-5; D is ambiguous. Germline CDR1 reads MDHEN; CDR2 reads SYDVKM. The length of the CDR3 is 15 residues. V shed 3 bases and J shed 4 bases, with 13 bases lying between them. The CDR3 DNA reads as TGTGCCAGCAGTTTCCCCATAACAGCTAATCAGCCCCAGCATTTT. Amino acid sequence: CASSFPITANQPQHF.

This clone was seen more than once but under ten times. This chain joins TRBV5-4 and TRBJ2-5; TRBD2 agrees at 14 bases. The CDR3 runs to 16 residues. The germline V gene has CDR1 SGHNT and CDR2 YYREEE (reference sequence). Trimming at V came to 2 bases and at J to 12 bases, leaving 12 bases not matched to a gene. CDR3 in amino acids: CASSFGTSGRGGVEYF. The CDR3 nucleotides read TGTGCCAGCAGCTTCGGGACTAGCGGGAGAGGGGGGGTCGAGTACTTC.

The chain combines TRBV7-9 with TRBJ1-1; possible D gene TRBD1, 6 bases. The V end lost 6 bases, the J end lost 1 base, and 18 bases lay between the germline ends. This CDR3 has 16 residues. Germline lookup yields CDR1 SEHNR and CDR2 FQNEAQ (reference sequence). The CDR3: CASRAAPRGQNTEAFF. The CDR3, as DNA: TGTGCCAGCAGAGCGGCACCCAGGGGTCAGAACACTGAAGCTTTCTTT.

V usage is TRBV6-5 and J usage is TRBJ1-1; D remains unclear. Germline V gene lookup returns CDR1 MNHEY and CDR2 SVGAGI. The V end lost 4 bases, the J end lost 0 bases, and 9 bases lay between the germline ends. CDR3 length: 14 residues. This chain's CDR3 is CASSSLHLNTEAFF. CDR3 sequence (DNA): TGTGCCAGCAGTTCACTACACCTGAACACTGAAGCTTTCTTT.

This clone was observed a few times. The gene calls are TRBV19 and TRBJ2-3; 12 bases are shared with TRBD2. Germline trimming cut 8 bases from V and 8 bases from J; bases unmatched to any gene: 14. This CDR3 contains 16 residues. Germline V lookup: CDR1 LNHDA, CDR2 SQIVND (reference sequence). CDR3 in amino acids: CASAPLLAGGLGTQYF. For the CDR3, the DNA is TGTGCCAGTGCCCCCCTACTAGCGGGAGGTCTAGGTACGCAGTATTTT.

This clone was counted a few times. This chain uses TRBV5-4 with TRBJ2-1; weak D call: TRBD2 (6 bases). This CDR3 has 12 amino acids. V was shortened by 0 bases and J by 9 bases, with 7 bases between the two germline ends. CDR1 SGHNT and CDR2 YYREEE come from the germline V gene (reference sequence). The CDR3 protein is CASSLERVEQFF. CDR3 nucleotides: TGTGCCAGCAGCTTGGAGCGGGTTGAGCAGTTCTTC. The full variable domain, with the rest looked up from reference TRBV5-4 and TRBJ2-1, is ETGVTQSPTHLIKTRGQQVTLRCSSQSGHNTVSWYQQALGQGPQFIFQYYREEENGRGNFPPRFSGLQFPNYSSELNVNALELDDSALYLCASSLERVEQFFGPGTRLTVL.